This T cell receptor beta chain was sequenced in a study of blood T cell repertoires in COVID-19. Original methodology: Scientists estimated how many nucleated cells there were by amplifying reference gene primers. The assay was immunoSEQ multiplex PCR, and TCRdb's table has in-frame clones only and misses some. D and trimming were read from the DNA, whereas the V and J calls and clone size are those reported in that table. The sample consists of around 390,000 clones, about 87% of them appearing once. There are 17 residues in the CDR3. V gave up 1 base and J gave up 2 bases; unmatched junction bases: 6. CDR1 and CDR2 from the germline V gene are MNHEY and SVGEGT. Participants had their cohort set by participant-reported clinical history.

The source is a woman between 50 and 59 years old who had recovered from COVID-19. The sequenced material came from PBMCs or T cells enriched from blood (not recorded which). The J gene is TRBJ1-5, the V gene TRBV6-2 or TRBV6-3, with 9 bases that match TRBD1. CDR3: CASSYFGTGSGNQPQHF. Written as DNA, the CDR3 is TGTGCCAGCAGTTACTTCGGGACAGGGTCGGGCAATCAGCCCCAGCATTTT.